This TCR beta chain emerged from a study of cytomegalovirus exposure and HLA in healthy donors. Germline V gives CDR1 SGHRS, CDR2 YFSETQ. V was pared by 6 bases and J by 0 bases, with 9 bases of the junction left unmatched. The CDR3 length is 16 residues. A multiplex PCR was run with 60 Vbeta primers and 13 Jbeta primers. Sequencing used immunoSEQ multiplex PCR; TCRdb keeps in-frame clones, though not all of them. This table holds hundreds of thousands of clones, roughly 82% found once. The material sequenced was PBMCs. V and J are TRBV5-1 and TRBJ2-1, with 7 bases fitting TRBD2. The origin of this receptor is a man in his forties in good health and CMV-seropositive. The CDR3 loop is CASTELGGSSYNEQFF. CDR3 sequence (DNA): TGCGCCAGCACCGAACTGGGGGGGAGCTCCTACAATGAGCAGTTCTTC.